This T cell receptor (beta chain) was captured in a study of esophageal squamous cell carcinoma under preoperative chemotherapy. Study at large: Both tumor-infiltrating lymphocytes and peripheral blood T cells were profiled.

The CDR3 extends over 15 amino acids. Germline lookup yields CDR1 SEHNR and CDR2 FQNEAQ (reference sequence). TCRdb reprocessed the PCR reads with MiXCR, giving one entry per CDR3 protein. The sample contains about 15,000 distinct CDR3 sequences, 40% to 55% of which appear only once. General study results and limits: After chemotherapy, TCR diversity rose significantly in peripheral T cells but not in tumor-infiltrating lymphocytes. Abundant clones tended to shrink rather than expand after paclitaxel-nedaplatin. Peripheral T cells migrating into the tumor appeared to partly supply post-treatment tumor-infiltrating lymphocytes.

As for this clonotype: Its antigen is currently unknown.

Time point specified: before preoperative PTX-NDP chemotherapy. This sequence was found in a human donor with esophageal squamous cell carcinoma. The donor label of this sample is uncertain. The chain couples TRBV7-9 to TRBJ2-5; D possibly corresponds to TRBD1 (5 bases). Matching the DNA end better, TRBJ2-7 makes the J call doubtful. This material was collected from a patient given preoperative chemotherapy. The CDR3 sequence: CASSSGAKLRGEQYF. Written as DNA, the CDR3 is TGTGCCAGCAGCTCCGGAGCGAAGCTAAGGGGCGAGCAGTACTTC.